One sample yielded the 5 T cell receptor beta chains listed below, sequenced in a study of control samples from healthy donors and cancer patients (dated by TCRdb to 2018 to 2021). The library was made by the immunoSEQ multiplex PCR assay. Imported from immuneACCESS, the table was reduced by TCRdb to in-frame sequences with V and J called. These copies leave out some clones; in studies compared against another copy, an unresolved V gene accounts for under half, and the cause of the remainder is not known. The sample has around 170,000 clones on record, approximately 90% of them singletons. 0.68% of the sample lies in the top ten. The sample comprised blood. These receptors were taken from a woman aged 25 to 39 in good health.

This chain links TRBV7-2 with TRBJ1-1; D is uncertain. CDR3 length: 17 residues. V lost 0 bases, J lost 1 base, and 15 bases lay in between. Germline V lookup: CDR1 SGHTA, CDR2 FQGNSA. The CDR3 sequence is CASSLARQGLGNTEAFF. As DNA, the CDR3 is TGTGCCAGCAGCTTAGCCCGCCAAGGGCTAGGGAACACTGAAGCTTTCTTT.

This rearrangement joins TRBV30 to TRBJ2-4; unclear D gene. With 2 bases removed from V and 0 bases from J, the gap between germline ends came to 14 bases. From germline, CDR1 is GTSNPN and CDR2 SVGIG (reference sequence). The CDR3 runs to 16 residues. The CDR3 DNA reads TGTGCCTGGAGTACACTGACAAGACTAGCCAAAAACATTCAGTACTTC. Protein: CAWSTLTRLAKNIQYF.

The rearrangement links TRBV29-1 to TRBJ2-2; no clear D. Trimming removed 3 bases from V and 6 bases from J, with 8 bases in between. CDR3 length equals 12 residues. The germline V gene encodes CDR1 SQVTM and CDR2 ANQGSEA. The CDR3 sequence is CSVDSWAGELFF. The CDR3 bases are TGCAGCGTTGATTCGTGGGCCGGGGAGCTGTTTTTT.

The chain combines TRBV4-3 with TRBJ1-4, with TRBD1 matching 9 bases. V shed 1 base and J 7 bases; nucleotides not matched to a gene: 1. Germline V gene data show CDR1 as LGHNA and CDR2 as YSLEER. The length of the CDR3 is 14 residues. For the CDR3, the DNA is TGCGCCAGCAGCCAAGGGACAGGGGCTGAAAAACTGTTTTTT. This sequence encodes CASSQGTGAEKLFF.

The CDR3 is CASSDPGRNQPQHF. The CDR3 DNA reads as TGTGCCAGCAGTGATCCAGGGCGAAATCAGCCCCAGCATTTT. The chain links TRBV6-1 to TRBJ1-5; D may be TRBD1 (5 bases). The CDR3 is made up of 14 amino acids. The germline V gene has CDR1 MNHNS and CDR2 SASEGT. V was clipped by 3 bases and J by 4 bases, with 10 bases between them.